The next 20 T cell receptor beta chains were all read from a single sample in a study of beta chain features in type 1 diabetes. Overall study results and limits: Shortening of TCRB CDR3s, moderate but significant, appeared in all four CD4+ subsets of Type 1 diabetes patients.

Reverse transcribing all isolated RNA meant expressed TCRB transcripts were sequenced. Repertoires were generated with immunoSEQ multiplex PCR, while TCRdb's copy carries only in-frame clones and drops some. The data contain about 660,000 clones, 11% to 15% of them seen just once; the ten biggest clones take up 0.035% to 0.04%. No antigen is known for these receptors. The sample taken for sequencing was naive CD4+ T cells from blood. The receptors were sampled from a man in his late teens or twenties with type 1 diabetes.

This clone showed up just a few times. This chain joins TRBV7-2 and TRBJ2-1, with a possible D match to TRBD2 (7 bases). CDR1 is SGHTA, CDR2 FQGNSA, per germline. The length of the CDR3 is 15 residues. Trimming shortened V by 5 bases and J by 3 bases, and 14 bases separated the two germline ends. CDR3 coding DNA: TGTGCCAGCAGCCCCCTAGGGGGGGGCTACAATGAGCAGTTCTTC. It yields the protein CASSPLGGGYNEQFF.

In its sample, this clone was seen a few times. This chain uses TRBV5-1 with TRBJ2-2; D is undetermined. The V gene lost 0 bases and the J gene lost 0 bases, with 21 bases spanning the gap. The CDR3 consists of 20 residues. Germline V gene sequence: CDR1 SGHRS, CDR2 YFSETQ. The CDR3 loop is CASSLEGRRINSANTGELFF. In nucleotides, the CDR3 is TGCGCCAGCAGCTTGGAAGGGCGGCGGATTAATTCCGCGAACACCGGGGAGCTGTTTTTT.

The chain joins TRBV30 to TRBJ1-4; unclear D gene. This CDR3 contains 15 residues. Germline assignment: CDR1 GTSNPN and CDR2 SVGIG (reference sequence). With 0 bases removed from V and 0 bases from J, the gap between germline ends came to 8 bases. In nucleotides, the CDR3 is TGTGCCTGGAGTGTACTGAGTACAACTAATGAAAAACTGTTTTTT. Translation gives CAWSVLSTTNEKLFF.

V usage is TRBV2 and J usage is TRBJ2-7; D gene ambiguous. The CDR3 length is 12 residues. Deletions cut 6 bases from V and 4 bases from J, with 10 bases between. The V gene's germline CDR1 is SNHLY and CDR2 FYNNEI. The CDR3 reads CASSRLDYEQYF. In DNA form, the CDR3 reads TGTGCCAGCAGCCGCCTAGATTACGAGCAGTACTTC.

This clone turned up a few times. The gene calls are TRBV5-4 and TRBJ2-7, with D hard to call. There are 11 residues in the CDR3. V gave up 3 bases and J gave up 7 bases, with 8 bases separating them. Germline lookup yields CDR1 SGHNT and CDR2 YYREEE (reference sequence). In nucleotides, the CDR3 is TGTGCCAGCAGCTACAAAAGTGAGCAGTACTTC. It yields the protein CASSYKSEQYF.

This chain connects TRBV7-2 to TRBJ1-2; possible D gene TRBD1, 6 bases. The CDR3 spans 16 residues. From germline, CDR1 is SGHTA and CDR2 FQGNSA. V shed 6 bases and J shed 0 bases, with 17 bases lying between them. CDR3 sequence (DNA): TGTGCCAGCAGGGAGGCAGAGGGGGGTACTAACTATGGCTACACCTTC. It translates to CASREAEGGTNYGYTF.

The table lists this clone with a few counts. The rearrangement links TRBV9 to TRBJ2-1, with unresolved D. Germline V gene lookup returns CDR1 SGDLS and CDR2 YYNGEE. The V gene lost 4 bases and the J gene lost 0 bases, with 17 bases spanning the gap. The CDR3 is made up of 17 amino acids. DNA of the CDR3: TGTGCCAGCAGCCCGAGGAAGGGCACAAGCTCCTACAATGAGCAGTTCTTC. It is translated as CASSPRKGTSSYNEQFF.

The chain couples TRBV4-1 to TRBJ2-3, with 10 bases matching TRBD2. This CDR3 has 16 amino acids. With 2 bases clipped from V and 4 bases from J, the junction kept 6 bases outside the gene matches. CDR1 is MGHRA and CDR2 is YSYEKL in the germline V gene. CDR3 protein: CASSQLSSGSPDTQYF. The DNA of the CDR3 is TGCGCCAGCAGCCAACTCTCTAGCGGGAGCCCAGATACGCAGTATTTT.

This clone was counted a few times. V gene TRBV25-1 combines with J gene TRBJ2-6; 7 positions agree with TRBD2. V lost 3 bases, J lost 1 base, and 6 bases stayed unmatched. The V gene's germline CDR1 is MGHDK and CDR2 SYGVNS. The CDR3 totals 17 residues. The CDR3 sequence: CASSEGGRLSGANVLTF. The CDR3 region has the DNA TGTGCCAGCAGTGAGGGAGGGCGGCTTTCTGGGGCCAACGTCCTGACTTTC.

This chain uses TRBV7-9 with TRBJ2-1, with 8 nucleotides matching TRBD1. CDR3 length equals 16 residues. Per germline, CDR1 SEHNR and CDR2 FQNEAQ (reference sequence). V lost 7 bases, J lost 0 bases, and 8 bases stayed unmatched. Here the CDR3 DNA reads TGTGCCAGCAACCAGGGGGCAGGCCGCTCCTACAATGAGCAGTTCTTC. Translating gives CASNQGAGRSYNEQFF.

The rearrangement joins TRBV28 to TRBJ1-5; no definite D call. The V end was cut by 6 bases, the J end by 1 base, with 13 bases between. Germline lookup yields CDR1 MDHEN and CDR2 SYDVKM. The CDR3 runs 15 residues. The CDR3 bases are TGTGCCAGCAGCCTGGATATAGGAAGCAATCAGCCCCAGCATTTT. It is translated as CASSLDIGSNQPQHF.

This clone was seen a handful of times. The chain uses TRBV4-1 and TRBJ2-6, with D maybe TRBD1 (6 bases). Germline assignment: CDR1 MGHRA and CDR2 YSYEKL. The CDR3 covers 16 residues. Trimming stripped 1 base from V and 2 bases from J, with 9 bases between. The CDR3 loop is CASSQAPGAGANVLTF. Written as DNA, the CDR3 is TGCGCCAGCAGCCAAGCTCCAGGGGCTGGGGCCAACGTCCTGACTTTC.

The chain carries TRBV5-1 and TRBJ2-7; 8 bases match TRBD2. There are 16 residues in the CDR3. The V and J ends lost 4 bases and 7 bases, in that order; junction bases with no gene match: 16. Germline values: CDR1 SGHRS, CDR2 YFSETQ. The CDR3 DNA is TGCGCCAGCAGCGGGTTGAGCGGGAGCCTCGGGAGGGAGCAGTACTTC. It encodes CASSGLSGSLGREQYF. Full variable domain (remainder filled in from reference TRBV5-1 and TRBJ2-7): KAGVTQTPRYLIKTRGQQVTLSCSPISGHRSVSWYQQTPGQGLQFLFEYFSETQRNKGNFPGRFSGRQFSNSRSEMNVSTLELGDSALYLCASSGLSGSLGREQYFGPGTRLTVT.

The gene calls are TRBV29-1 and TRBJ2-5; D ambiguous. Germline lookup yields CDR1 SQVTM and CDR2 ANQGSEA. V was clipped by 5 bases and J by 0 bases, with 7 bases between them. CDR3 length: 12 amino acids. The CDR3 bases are TGCAGCGTTTATCCCCACCAAGAGACCCAGTACTTC. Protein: CSVYPHQETQYF.

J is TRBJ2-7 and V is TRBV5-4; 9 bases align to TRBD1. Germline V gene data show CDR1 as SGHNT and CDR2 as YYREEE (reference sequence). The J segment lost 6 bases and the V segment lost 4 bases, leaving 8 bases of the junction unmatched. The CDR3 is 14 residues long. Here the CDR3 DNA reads TGTGCCAGCAGCCACCGGGACAGGGCCCTCGAGCAGTACTTC. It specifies CASSHRDRALEQYF.

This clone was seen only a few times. CDR3 residues: CASSQRLAGLRTGELFF. Here the CDR3 DNA reads TGCGCCAGCAGCCAGCGACTAGCGGGACTACGGACCGGGGAGCTGTTTTTT. This chain connects TRBV4-1 to TRBJ2-2; 11 nucleotides align to TRBD2. The junction had 8 bases not matched to a gene; V was cut back by 3 bases and J by 5 bases. Germline V lookup: CDR1 MGHRA, CDR2 YSYEKL. CDR3 length equals 17 residues.

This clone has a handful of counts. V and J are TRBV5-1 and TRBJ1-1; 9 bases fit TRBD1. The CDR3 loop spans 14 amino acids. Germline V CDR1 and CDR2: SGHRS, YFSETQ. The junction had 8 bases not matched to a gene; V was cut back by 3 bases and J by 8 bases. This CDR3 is CASSSSGTGKEAFF. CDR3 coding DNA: TGCGCCAGCAGCTCCTCCGGGACAGGGAAGGAAGCTTTCTTT.

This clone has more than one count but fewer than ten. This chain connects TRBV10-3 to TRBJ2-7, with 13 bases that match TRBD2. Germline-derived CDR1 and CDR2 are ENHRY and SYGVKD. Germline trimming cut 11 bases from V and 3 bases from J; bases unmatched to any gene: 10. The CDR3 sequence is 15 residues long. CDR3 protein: CAATRGLAGDYEQYF. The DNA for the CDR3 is TGTGCCGCCACTCGCGGACTAGCGGGGGACTACGAGCAGTACTTC.

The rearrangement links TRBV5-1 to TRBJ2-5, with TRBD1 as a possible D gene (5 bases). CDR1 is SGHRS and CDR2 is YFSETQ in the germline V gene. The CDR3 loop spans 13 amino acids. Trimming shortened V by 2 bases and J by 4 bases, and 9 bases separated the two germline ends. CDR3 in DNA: TGCGCCAGCAGCTTCTCCAGGGCAGAGACCCAGTACTTC. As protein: CASSFSRAETQYF.

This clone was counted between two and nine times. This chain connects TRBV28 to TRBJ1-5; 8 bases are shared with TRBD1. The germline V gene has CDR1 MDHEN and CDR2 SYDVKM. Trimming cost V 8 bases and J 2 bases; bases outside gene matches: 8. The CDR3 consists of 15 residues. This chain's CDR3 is CASDRGSTGNQPQHF. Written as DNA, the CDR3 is TGTGCCAGCGACAGGGGCTCTACTGGCAATCAGCCCCAGCATTTT.